This T cell receptor beta chain was captured in a study of cytomegalovirus exposure and HLA in healthy donors (dated by TCRdb to about 2017). Concerning the study at large: An earlier analysis of 587 of the donors reported 276 Gb of sequence data and 95 million to 130 million unique TCR beta sequences obtained from about 180 million T cells. A separate validation cohort of roughly 130 different subjects was used in addition to the approximately 640-subject first cohort. Using immunosequencing, the study profiled T cell repertoires from 500 to 800 subjects and related those repertoires to cytomegalovirus serostatus. HLA typing covered class I and class II loci at four-digit resolution. Every discovery cohort repertoire had been produced on one sequencing platform. In the later analysis, no new phenotypic data were used to find candidate immune exposures; instead, reliance was placed on TCR beta sequences and their occurrence across donors. The aim of the study was to test whether cataloging public T cell receptors could identify signatures of past pathogen exposure. An earlier analysis of 587 of the donors used high-throughput TCR beta sequencing to judge whether each TCR beta V gene segment behaved as functional or pseudogenic. High-throughput TCR immunosequencing, statistical association of individual TCRs with disease status, and machine learning were combined to predict cytomegalovirus infection status. An early release covering over 500 HLA-typed donors comprised roughly 300 gigabases of sequencing data and 85 million or so unique TCR sequences. Among about 390 genotyped donors of the cohort, an average of approximately 230,000 unique TCR beta nucleotide sequences were sequenced per donor, roughly a sixth of them non-productive. A few DR-DQ haplotypes were treated as single units for association and clustering because of strong linkage in the cohort. A later analysis re-analyzed previously published TCR beta repertoires from 666 donors and added high-resolution HLA genotyping to study TCR occurrence patterns. Donor age, sex, ethnicity and CMV serostatus were compiled alongside the repertoire data. A later genetic analysis took genome-wide SNP genotypes for about 65% of the 666 donors and used that subset as a discovery cohort. Among the roughly 390 genotyped donors, more than 70% belonged to the genetic ancestry cluster associated with self-reported Caucasian donors. Typing coverage differed by locus: A, B, C, DRB1 and DQB1 were typed in about 629-640 donors, DQA1 in 522, DPA1 in 600 to 610, and DPB1 in just under 490. Findings and caveats that apply to the study as a whole: In an earlier analysis of 587 of the donors, most TCR beta V segments appeared in productive rearrangements about 87% or about 30% of the time, broadly matching IMGT annotations. Specific HLA alleles were associated with 16,951 TCR beta sequences at a false discovery rate of 0.05 in a later analysis. Because some donors lacked HLA typing at each locus, the association tests relied only on the typed subset. According to a later analysis, parvovirus B19, influenza, CMV and Epstein-Barr virus appeared linked to several top co-occurrence clusters. In a later analysis, the rate of TCR association differed among HLA loci, with DRB1 alleles having the most associated TCRs and HLA-C alleles having the fewest. Three of the identified cytomegalovirus-associated TCR beta chains were confirmed in vitro to be specific for cytomegalovirus antigens. Correlated functional status among segregating V segments might reflect linkage disequilibrium, but an unknown experimental factor could not be ruled out. In a later analysis, most CMV-associated TCR beta chains were found to appear HLA-restricted, with HLA associations seemingly driven largely by CMV exposure. Presence/absence analyses assumed roughly uniform sequencing depth across donors, an assumption that may not hold. In a later analysis, HLA-associated TCR beta chains were found to be more clonally expanded and to have lower generation probabilities than equally common non-associated chains. A later genetic analysis associated a missense DCLRE1C variant with V-gene and J-gene trimming of TCR beta chains, and an independent cohort replicated the association. The authors suggested that the approach could potentially be generalized to other disease states and immunological phenotypes. The earlier analysis of approximately 590 of the donors excluded 15 to 20 rarely observed V segments, including chromosome 9 orphons, because counts were too low. When HLA alleles, especially DR and DQ, strongly co-occurred, TCR associations were difficult to assign to individual alleles. A cluster of highly shared sequence variants was judged likely to represent a technical artifact of the sequencing pipeline. Most TCR sequences were observed very rarely across donors, whereas some public TCRs were present in many individuals. The study gave a list of under 200 TCR beta chains associated with cytomegalovirus. A later genetic analysis reported fewer N-insertions in productive TCRs among donors in an Asian-associated ancestry cluster than the roughly 670-donor mean. The 87-base-pair reads could not distinguish some IMGT-functional V segments, including TRBV6-2 and TRBV6-3, so those segments were excluded. In this cohort, only TCR beta chains were sequenced, and detectable features were limited by the absence of alpha or paired-chain data. For the cohort, immune exposure information was limited to CMV serostatus. The classifier was reported to diagnose cytomegalovirus status with high specificity and sensitivity in both the original cohort and the validation cohort. A further reported finding was that TCR beta sequences accurately predicted the HLA-A and HLA-B alleles for most subjects in the first cohort.

CDR1 and CDR2 were assigned from the germline V gene as SGHRS and YFSETQ. V and J are truncated by 4 bases and 3 bases respectively, leaving an intervening sequence of 8 bases. The CDR3 has 12 amino acids, counting the end cysteine and phenylalanine. Kept here is only the CDR3 DNA, which spans 36 bases and is read in frame from base 1. The cohort comprised some 680 healthy bone marrow donors. All cohort members were sampled while nominally healthy, although unrecorded immune exposures were likely present. The donor tested CMV seronegative, placing the donor among the roughly 340 seronegative members of the cohort. Every donor gave a peripheral blood sample, and the peripheral blood mononuclear cells from that sample were used for TCR beta sequencing. The Qiagen DNeasy Blood Extraction Kit was used to extract genomic DNA from the blood cell samples. Comments on this clone: There is no known antigen for this receptor. Base-call qualities are not available, and no considerably larger clone is one nucleotide away. The sample carries other DNA sequences with the same CDR3.

Library preparation employed the immunoSEQ multiplex PCR assay. A mixture of 60 forward primers for TCR Vbeta segments and 13 reverse primers for TCR Jbeta segments was used in the multiplex PCR. The CDR3 region of rearranged TCR beta genes was amplified from genomic DNA by a multiplex PCR assay. The Illumina HiSeq System was used to sequence the amplified TCR beta libraries as 87-base-pair reads. From the authors' description of their analysis: In a later analysis, 70 million to 95 million unique TCR beta chains were counted across the 650 to 700 repertoires, and roughly 10 million of these chains were shared by at least two donors. A nearest-neighbor algorithm error-corrected the raw reads and collapsed the reads into unique sequences, merging closely related sequences to remove PCR and sequencing errors. CDR3 sequences were aligned to IMGT reference sequences to assign V, D and J gene segments. For a sequence to be retained, at least a six-nucleotide match to both a V gene segment and a J gene segment was required. A rearrangement was called productive if the CDR3 had no stop codons and remained in frame with V and J, and every other rearrangement was called non-productive. Following IMGT convention, CDR3 was defined as the stretch from the second conserved V-encoded cysteine to the conserved J-encoded phenylalanine. In an earlier analysis of 500 to 650 of the donors, sequences lacking an unambiguous match to a single V gene segment were excluded. An earlier analysis of fewer than 750 of the donors classified V segments as functional when productive rearrangements were above 56.7% and as segregating when the standard deviation between donors was above 5%. A statistical classification framework was built for diagnosing cytomegalovirus status from the catalog of TCR beta chain sequences. A later analysis assigned V and J genes by comparing TCR nucleotide sequences with IMGT/GENE-DB human TR gene sequences. In a later analysis, CDR3 sequences and most-parsimonious VDJ recombination scenarios were assigned using the TCRdist pipeline. In a later analysis, each TCR beta chain was defined by its CDR3 amino acid sequence together with its V-gene family, and reads lacking a unique V-gene family were excluded. In a later analysis, 450 to 600 highly shared, low-generation-probability nucleotide sequences were removed to address suspected cross-contamination and a sequencing artifact. In a later analysis, a clonal expansion index for each public chain was calculated from normalized within-repertoire ranks of inferred template counts. In a later analysis, generation probabilities were computed with a VDJ recombination model fitted to out-of-frame rearrangements, and the resulting probabilities were checked against IGoR. In a later analysis, hypergeometric tests were used to score TCR-TCR, TCR-HLA and TCR-CMV co-occurrence, with a repertoire-size bias correction applied to TCR pairs. In a later analysis, false discovery rates were estimated by permuting HLA or CMV assignments 20 times. A later analysis grouped co-occurring TCRs with DBSCAN, adding TCRdist sequence similarity when clustering within HLA-allele-positive subsets. Repertoires with fewer than 30,000 or more than 120,000 public chains were left out of co-occurrence clustering, as were four to six repertoires with anomalous nucleotide sharing. Held by TCRdb, this immuneACCESS table contains in-frame sequences only and omits some clones. Under half of the omission traces to an unresolved V gene where checked; the cause of the rest is unknown. That table is the source of V, J and clone size, and D and trimming were worked out from the DNA. The sample table contains about 170,000 clones; only one count was recorded for roughly 80% of them. Of the sample, around 3.1% falls within the top ten clones.

The material sequenced was PBMCs. The V and J genes are TRBV5-1 and TRBJ2-7; possibly the D gene is TRBD1, per 6 matching bases. This receptor was taken from a female donor in good health and CMV-seronegative. The sequenced DNA: TGCGCCAGCAGCCAGGACAGCTACGAGCAGTACTTC. The resulting protein is CASSQDSYEQYF.